This T cell receptor beta chain was sequenced during a study of blood T cell repertoires in COVID-19. Turning to the study itself: Sites in the United States, Italy and Spain provided acute and convalescent COVID-19 samples. In each case, the material was cDNA or gDNA derived from T cells, B-cell-depleted T cells, or PBMCs.

Original methodology: Reference gene primer amplification yielded estimated nucleated cell counts. Repertoires were generated with immunoSEQ multiplex PCR, while TCRdb's copy carries only in-frame clones and drops some. That table is the source of V, J and clone size, and D and trimming were worked out from the DNA. Of under 350,000 clones listed, 86% are singletons. The TCR sequence derives from a man younger than 30 with active or convalescent COVID-19. Input material: peripheral blood.

The CDR3 region has the DNA TGTGCCAGCAGCCGTTTGGGGGGTCTTTTCGCTGGAAACACCATATATTTT. It is translated as CASSRLGGLFAGNTIYF. The chain employs TRBV7-3 and TRBJ1-3, with D perhaps matching TRBD1 (5 bases). CDR3 length equals 17 residues. Germline CDR1 is SGHTA and CDR2 is FQGTGA. V was shortened by 5 bases and J by 2 bases, with 19 bases between the two germline ends.